The source of this T cell receptor beta chain is a study of shared clonotypes between healthy human individuals. Regarding the study as a whole: Estimated richness values were generally larger in naive subsets than in memory subsets.

The CDR3 totals 15 residues. Germline V gives CDR1 SGHTA, CDR2 FQGNSA. The V segment lost 4 bases and the J segment 5 bases; nucleotides outside the gene matches: 9. To note about this clone: Antigen unknown.

Sequencing was performed with immunoSEQ multiplex PCR; in TCRdb, only in-frame clones are kept and a portion is missing. The table records 630,000 or so clones, 95% to 98% of them present only once. CD45RO-negative cells were positively selected for CCR7, leaving out terminally differentiated effector memory CD45RA+ cells. The TCR originated in a man younger than 45 in good health. The sequenced material came from naive CD8+ T cells sorted from blood. The chain has TRBV7-2 and TRBJ2-7; the match to TRBD1 covers 9 bases. In DNA, the CDR3 is TGTGCCAGCAGCTCCTCCGGGACAGGGATCCACGAGCAGTACTTC. This sequence encodes CASSSSGTGIHEQYF.